These 3 T cell receptor beta chains originate from one sample sequenced in a study of a mutant IDH1 vaccine in newly diagnosed glioma. Specified time point: week 11, during vaccination. The study gave 300 ug of mutant IDH1 20-mer peptide per vaccine dose, with topical imiquimod. These receptors' antigens are unknown. Generated by immunoSEQ multiplex PCR, the TCRdb table keeps only in-frame clones and is missing some. The repertoire has under 150,000 clones, roughly 90% of them found once; the top ten carry roughly 0.61%. Sequencing used PBMCs, obtained from a glioma patient whose treatment included an IDH1 peptide vaccine. The source of these receptors is a woman in her fifties or sixties with glioma.

This chain connects TRBV11-2 to TRBJ2-1; 7 bases agree with TRBD1. V lost 3 bases to trimming and J lost 9 bases; unmatched junction nucleotides: 8. The germline CDR1 and CDR2 sequences are SGHAT and FQNNGV. The CDR3 is 14 amino acids. CDR3 sequence reads: CASSFLGGRGEQFF. The CDR3 DNA follows: TGTGCCAGCAGCTTTTTAGGGGGCCGGGGTGAGCAGTTCTTC.

This rearrangement joins TRBV7-8 to TRBJ2-1; 13 nucleotides align to TRBD2. Germline trimming cut 5 bases from V and 6 bases from J; bases unmatched to any gene: 7. The CDR3 sequence is 16 residues long. From germline, CDR1 is SGHVS and CDR2 FQNEAQ. The CDR3: CASSVTSGRASNEQFF. The CDR3 DNA reads TGTGCCAGCAGCGTTACTAGCGGGAGGGCCTCCAATGAGCAGTTCTTC.

This chain joins TRBV18 and TRBJ2-7, with unresolved D. Germline assignment: CDR1 KGHSH and CDR2 LQKENI. The CDR3 runs 13 residues. V was shortened by 0 bases and J by 4 bases, with 7 bases between the two germline ends. Here the CDR3 reads CASSPPIQYEQYF. Written as DNA, the CDR3 is TGTGCCAGCTCACCACCCATCCAGTACGAGCAGTACTTC.